The T cell receptor beta chain described here comes from a study of metastatic and nonmetastatic thyroid tumors. Study observations and caveats: Reported TCR beta diversity, measured in blood and tumor, was significantly higher for malignant thyroid tumors than for benign nodules.

In this sample, this clone turned up many times. Antigen unknown. Patients had received no treatment of any kind before thyroid surgery. Through MiXCR, TCRdb re-clonotyped the PCR reads. The table includes tens of thousands of clones, more than 15% detected once. The specimen was blood. This receptor was taken from a female donor with papillary thyroid cancer or a benign thyroid nodule (not recorded which). Some clones in this sample may be carry-over from other donors' samples.

The CDR3 here is CASSRSAGVLNTEAFF. Written as DNA, the CDR3 is TGTGCCAGCAGCCGATCGGCAGGAGTCTTGAACACTGAAGCTTTCTTT. V is TRBV14 and J is TRBJ1-1; D not certain. From germline, CDR1 is SGHDN and CDR2 FVKESK. V was trimmed by 4 bases and J by 0 bases, leaving 15 bases between them. This CDR3 is 16 amino acids long.